There are a few counts of the clone carrying this T cell receptor (beta chain). Using unique molecular identifiers, the investigators prepared the TCRbeta library. TCRdb recomputed calls from the PCR reads with MiXCR, one row per CDR3 protein. Found here are some 300,000 distinct CDR3 sequences, about 9.3% of them singletons; the top ten hold 2.4%. V lost 2 bases to trimming and J lost 8 bases, with 13 bases between them. This CDR3 contains 14 residues. Germline values: CDR1 LGHNA, CDR2 YSLEER. These data come from a study of T-cell reconstitution after alpha-beta-depleted transplantation in children.

The TCR originated in a human donor who donated a stem cell graft to a child with acute lymphoblastic leukemia. V is TRBV4-3 and J is TRBJ2-1, with D possibly TRBD2 on 5 matching bases. This material consisted of PBMCs from the stem cell graft donor, taken from the stem cell graft. The CDR3 DNA follows: TGCGCCAGCAGCCAAACGGACTCACCGGATGAGCAGTTCTTC. Translated, it gives CASSQTDSPDEQFF.